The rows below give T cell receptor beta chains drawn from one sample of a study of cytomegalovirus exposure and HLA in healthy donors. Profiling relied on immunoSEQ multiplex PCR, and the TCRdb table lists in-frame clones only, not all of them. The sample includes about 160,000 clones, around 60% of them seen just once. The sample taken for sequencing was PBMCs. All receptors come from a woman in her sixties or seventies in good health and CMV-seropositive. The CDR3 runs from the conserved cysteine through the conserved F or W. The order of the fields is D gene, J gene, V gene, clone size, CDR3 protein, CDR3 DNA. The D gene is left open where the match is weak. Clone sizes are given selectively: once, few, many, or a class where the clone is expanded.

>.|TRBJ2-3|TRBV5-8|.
CASSLGESGDTQYF
TGTGCCAGCAGCTTGGGGGAAAGCGGAGATACGCAGTATTTT
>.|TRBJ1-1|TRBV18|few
CASSPDRHTEAFF
TGTGCCAGCTCACCAGACAGGCACACTGAAGCTTTCTTT
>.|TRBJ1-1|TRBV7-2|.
CASSPQARNTEAFF
TGTGCCAGCAGCCCCCAGGCCAGGAACACTGAAGCTTTCTTT
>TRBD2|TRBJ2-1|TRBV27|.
CASSRGRAGNEQFF
TGTGCCAGCAGTCGCGGGAGGGCCGGGAATGAGCAGTTCTTC
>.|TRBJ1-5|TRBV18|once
CASSPNRAGAQPQHF
TGTGCCAGCTCACCCAATCGGGCTGGGGCCCAGCCCCAGCATTTT
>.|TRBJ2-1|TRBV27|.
CASSLRQASSYNEQFF
TGTGCCAGCAGTTTAAGACAGGCTTCCTCCTACAATGAGCAGTTCTTC
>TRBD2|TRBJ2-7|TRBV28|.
CASSSPGTSGDFEQYF
TGTGCCAGCAGTTCCCCGGGGACTAGCGGGGATTTCGAGCAGTACTTC
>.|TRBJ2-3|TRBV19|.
CASSDRDTTDTQYF
TGTGCCAGTAGTGACCGGGACACTACAGATACGCAGTATTTT
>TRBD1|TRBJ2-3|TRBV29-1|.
CSAARETGLYTQYF
TGCAGCGCAGCCCGTGAGACAGGGTTGTATACGCAGTATTTT
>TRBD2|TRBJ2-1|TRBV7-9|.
CASSPGAGTNNEQFF
TGTGCCAGCAGCCCGGGAGCGGGGACCAACAATGAGCAGTTCTTC
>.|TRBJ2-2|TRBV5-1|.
CASSLVPAEATGELFF
TGCGCCAGCAGCTTGGTACCAGCGGAGGCCACCGGGGAGCTGTTTTTT
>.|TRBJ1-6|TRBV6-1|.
CASSGNTGTVNSPLHF
TGTGCCAGCAGTGGAAATACCGGGACTGTTAATTCACCCCTCCACTTT
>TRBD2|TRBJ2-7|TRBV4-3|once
CASSQAPSGTSGLGHEQYF
TGCGCCAGCAGCCAAGCTCCTAGTGGGACTAGCGGTCTAGGGCACGAGCAGTACTTC
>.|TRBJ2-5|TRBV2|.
CASSETFRTQYF
TGTGCCAGCAGTGAGACTTTTCGGACCCAGTACTTC
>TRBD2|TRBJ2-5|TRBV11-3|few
CASSPGSGTAETQYF
TGTGCCAGCAGCCCGGGGAGCGGGACGGCGGAGACCCAGTACTTC